This TCR beta chain was identified in a study of blood T cell repertoires in COVID-19. The overall study: Acute-phase and convalescent COVID-19 samples originated in the United States, Italy and Spain. From T cells, B-cell-depleted T cells, or PBMCs came the material, which was cDNA or gDNA.

Generated by immunoSEQ multiplex PCR, the TCRdb table keeps only in-frame clones and is missing some. This sample carries some 95,000 clones, around 93% of them seen once, and the ten largest clones take around 2.3%. CDR3 size: 16 residues. Germline V gives CDR1 SNHLY, CDR2 FYNNEI. V was clipped by 8 bases and J by 4 bases, with 18 bases between them. The sample taken for sequencing was peripheral blood. The TCR comes from a human donor with active COVID-19. The donor label of this sample is uncertain. This chain connects TRBV2 to TRBJ1-6, with D possibly TRBD1 on 6 matching bases. The CDR3 reads CASGKATGMYNSPLHF. The CDR3, as DNA: TGTGCCAGCGGAAAAGCGACAGGAATGTATAATTCACCCCTCCACTTT.